The T cell receptor (beta chain) described here comes from a study of blood T cell repertoires in COVID-19 (dated by TCRdb to about 2020). Context from the whole study: Samples covering the acute and convalescent phases of COVID-19 were provided by collaborators in the United States, Italy and Spain. The sample metadata nearly always contained a de-identified subject ID, COVID-19 status, age in years and sex. Subjects who had been exposed to COVID-19, were actively infected with it, or had recovered from it provided the deeply sampled blood TCRbeta repertoires that made up the dataset. The prospective study material was composed of cDNA or gDNA derived from T cells, B-cell-depleted T cells, or PBMCs. Where available, HLA class I and class II types were obtained from metadata supplied by the sample provider rather than from assay-based typing. Samples were obtained from the ongoing ImmuneRACE study (first 160 participants) and from over 1,000 subjects provided by 6 global collaborators. A freely available public database, intended as a resource for researchers studying the immune response to SARS-CoV-2, is where the repertoires were released. Points the paper makes about the study in general: Clinical and demographic metadata were provided uncurated, with the amount varying by source and participant.

The junction shows trimming of 0 bases on V and 4 bases on J, plus 13 bases between the germline ends. Looking up the germline V gene yields CDR1 LGHNA and CDR2 YSLEER. The CDR3, cysteine through phenylalanine, is 16 amino acids long. The kept DNA is CDR3 alone, 48 bases in frame from the first base. Comment on this clone: Its antigen is currently not known. Within one base of it there is no much larger clone, and no base qualities were kept.

The immunoSEQ Assay, a bias-controlled multiplex PCR, was used to amplify TCRbeta CDR3 regions from genomic DNA. As for the authors' bioinformatics: Nucleated cell counts per sample were estimated from amplification of reference gene primers within the assay. To quantify the absolute abundance of each unique TCRbeta CDR3 rearrangement, sequence reads were collapsed and filtered. For each sample, productive Simpson clonality was calculated as the square root of Simpson's diversity index across productive rearrangements. TCRdb took this table from immuneACCESS and kept in-frame rearrangements with V and J called. Such tables lack part of the clones; where checked against another copy, unresolved V genes explain under half of the gap, and the rest is unexplained. V, J and clone size were drawn from that table, and D and trimming were deduced from the DNA. The sample table contains around 370,000 clones; only one count was recorded for around 90% of them. The ten biggest clones cover about 6.5% of the sample.

Whole blood was collected in K2EDTA tubes by collaborating institutions according to the institutions' own protocols. For TCRbeta analysis, collaborator samples were shipped as frozen whole blood, as isolated PBMCs, or as DNA extracted from either sample type. The sample comprised peripheral blood. The TCR originated in a man between 18 and 35 years old with active or convalescent COVID-19. The rearranged chain carries TRBV4-3 and TRBJ1-5; a tentative D call is TRBD1 (5 bases match). The CDR3 is CASSQDFGTPNQPQHF. The DNA sequence is given as TGCGCCAGCAGCCAAGACTTCGGGACTCCGAATCAGCCCCAGCATTTT.